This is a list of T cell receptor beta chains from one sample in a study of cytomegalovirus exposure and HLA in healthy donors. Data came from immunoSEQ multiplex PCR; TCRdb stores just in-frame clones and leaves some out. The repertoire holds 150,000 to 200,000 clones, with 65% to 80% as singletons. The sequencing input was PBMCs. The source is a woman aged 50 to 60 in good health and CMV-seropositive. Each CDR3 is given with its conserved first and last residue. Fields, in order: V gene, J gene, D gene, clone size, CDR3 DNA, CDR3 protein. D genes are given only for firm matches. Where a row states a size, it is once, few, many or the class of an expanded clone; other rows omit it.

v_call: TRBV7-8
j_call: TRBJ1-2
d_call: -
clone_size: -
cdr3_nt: TGTGCCAGCAGCTTAGATGGGGGGGGCTATGGCTACACCTTC
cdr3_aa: CASSLDGGGYGYTF

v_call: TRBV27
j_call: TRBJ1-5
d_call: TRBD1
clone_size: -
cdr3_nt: TGTGCCAGCAGTCACCGGGACAGGGGCAATCAGCCCCAGCATTTT
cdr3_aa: CASSHRDRGNQPQHF

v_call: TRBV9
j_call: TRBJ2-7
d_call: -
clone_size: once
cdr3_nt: TGTGCCAGCAGCTTAAATTGGGAGGCCGCATACGAGCAGTACTTC
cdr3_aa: CASSLNWEAAYEQYF

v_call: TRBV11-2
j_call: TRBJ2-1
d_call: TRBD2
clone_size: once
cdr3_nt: TGTGCCAGCAGCGGTCAGGGGCTAGCGGGGGACAATGAGCAGTTCTTC
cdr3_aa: CASSGQGLAGDNEQFF

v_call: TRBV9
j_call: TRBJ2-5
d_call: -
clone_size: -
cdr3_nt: TGTGCCAGCAGCCCCAGGACTGTCGGAGAGACCCAGTACTTC
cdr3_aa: CASSPRTVGETQYF

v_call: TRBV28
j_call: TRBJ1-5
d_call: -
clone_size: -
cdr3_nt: -
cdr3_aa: CASSLERDQPQHF

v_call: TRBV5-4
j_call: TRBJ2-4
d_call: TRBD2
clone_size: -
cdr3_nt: TGTGCCAGCAGCTCGAGAGGGGCTAGCGGGCTGTACAGTCAGTACTTC
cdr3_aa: CASSSRGASGLYSQYF

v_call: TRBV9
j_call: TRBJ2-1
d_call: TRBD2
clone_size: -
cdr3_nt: TGTGCCAGCAGCGTAGCCGGGACTAGCGGGTACAATGAGCAGTTCTTC
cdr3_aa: CASSVAGTSGYNEQFF

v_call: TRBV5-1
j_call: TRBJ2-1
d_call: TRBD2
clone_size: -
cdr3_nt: TGCGCCAGCAGCCCCCTGCCAGCGGGGGAGAATGAGCAGTTCTTC
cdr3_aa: CASSPLPAGENEQFF

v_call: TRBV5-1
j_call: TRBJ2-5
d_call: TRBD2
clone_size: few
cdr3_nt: TGCGCCAGCAGCTTCCTAGCGGGAGGGCCTCAAGAGACCCAGTACTTC
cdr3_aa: CASSFLAGGPQETQYF

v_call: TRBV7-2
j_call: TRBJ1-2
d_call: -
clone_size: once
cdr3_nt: TGTGCCAGCAGCCCATCGGGAGCTAACTATGGCTACACCTTC
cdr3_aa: CASSPSGANYGYTF

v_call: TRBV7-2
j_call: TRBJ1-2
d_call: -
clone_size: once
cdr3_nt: TGTGCCAGCAGCTTAGGGCCAACGGAGGCCAACTATGGCTACACCTTC
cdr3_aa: CASSLGPTEANYGYTF

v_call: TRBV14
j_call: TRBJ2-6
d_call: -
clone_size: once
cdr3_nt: TGTGCCAGCAGCCAAGATCCTCTCAGCTCTGGGGCCAACGTCCTGACTTTC
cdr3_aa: CASSQDPLSSGANVLTF

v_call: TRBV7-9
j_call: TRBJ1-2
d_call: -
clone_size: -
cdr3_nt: TGTGCCAGCAGCTTACCGAACCAGCCGTGGGACACCCTCTTC
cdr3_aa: CASSLPNQPWDTLF

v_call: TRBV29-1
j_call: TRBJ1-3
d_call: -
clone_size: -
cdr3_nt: TGCAGCGCCGGGGAGGGTGGAGGAAACACCATATATTTT
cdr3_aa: CSAGEGGGNTIYF

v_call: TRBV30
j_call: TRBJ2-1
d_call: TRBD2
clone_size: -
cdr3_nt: TGTGCCCTTGGGGGGACTAGCGGGAGAGAGTCCTACAATGAGCAGTTCTTC
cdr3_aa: CALGGTSGRESYNEQFF

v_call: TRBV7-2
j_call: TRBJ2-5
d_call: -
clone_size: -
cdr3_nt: TGTGCCAGCAGCCGCGAAGAGACCCAGTACTTC
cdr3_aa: CASSREETQYF

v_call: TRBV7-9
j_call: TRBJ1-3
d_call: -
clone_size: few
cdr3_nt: TGTGCCAGCAGCTTAGATTTCATCGGGTTGGCTCCTGGAAACACCATATATTTT
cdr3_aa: CASSLDFIGLAPGNTIYF

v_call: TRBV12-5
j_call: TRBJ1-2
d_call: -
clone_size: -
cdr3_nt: TGTGCTAGTGGTCTAAGAGGTCCTAGCTATGGCTACACCTTC
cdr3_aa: CASGLRGPSYGYTF

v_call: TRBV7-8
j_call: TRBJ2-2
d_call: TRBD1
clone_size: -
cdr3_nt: TGTGCCACCTCACCGGGCGGGACAGGGGGCACCGGGGAGCTGTTTTTT
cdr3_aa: CATSPGGTGGTGELFF

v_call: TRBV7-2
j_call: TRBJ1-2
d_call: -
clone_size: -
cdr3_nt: TGTGCCAGCAGCTTCGAGCGGGACAACTATGGCTACACCTTC
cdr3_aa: CASSFERDNYGYTF

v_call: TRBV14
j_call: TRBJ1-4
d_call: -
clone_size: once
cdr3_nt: TGTGCCAGCAGCCAAGTCAGGGCGGAGAGTGAAAAACTGTTTTTT
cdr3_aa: CASSQVRAESEKLFF

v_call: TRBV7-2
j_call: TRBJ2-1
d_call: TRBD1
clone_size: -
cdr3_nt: TGTGCCAGCAGGACGACAGGGGGCCGGTACAATGAGCAGTTCTTC
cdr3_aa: CASRTTGGRYNEQFF

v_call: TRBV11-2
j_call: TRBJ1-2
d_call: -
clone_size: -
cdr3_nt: TGTGCCAGCAGCTTAGATCCGGGCTATGGCTACACCTTC
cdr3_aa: CASSLDPGYGYTF

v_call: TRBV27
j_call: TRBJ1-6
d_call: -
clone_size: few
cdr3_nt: TGTGCCAGCAGTTTATATAGCCTTCGGACAGCAGGATTACGCTATAATTCACCCCTCCACTTT
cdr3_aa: CASSLYSLRTAGLRYNSPLHF

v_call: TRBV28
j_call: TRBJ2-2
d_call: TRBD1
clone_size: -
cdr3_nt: TGTGCCAGCAGTTTCGGACAGGGGATCGCCGGGGAGCTGTTTTTT
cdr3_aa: CASSFGQGIAGELFF

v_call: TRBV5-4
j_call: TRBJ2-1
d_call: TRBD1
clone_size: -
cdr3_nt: TGTGCCAGCAGCTTCGGGACAGGGCCTAATGAGCAGTTCTTC
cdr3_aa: CASSFGTGPNEQFF

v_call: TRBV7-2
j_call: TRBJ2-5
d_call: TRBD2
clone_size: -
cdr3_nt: TGTGCCAGCAGGCGGACTAGCGGGCACCAAGAGACCCAGTACTTC
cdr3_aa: CASRRTSGHQETQYF

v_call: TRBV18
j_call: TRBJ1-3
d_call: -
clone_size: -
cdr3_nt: TGTGCCAGCTCAAACCCCGGGACAGGAAACACCATATATTTT
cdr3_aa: CASSNPGTGNTIYF

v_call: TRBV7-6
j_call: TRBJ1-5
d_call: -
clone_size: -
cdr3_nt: TGTGCCAGCAGCTTAGAGGGGAGCAATCAGCCCCAGCATTTT
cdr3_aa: CASSLEGSNQPQHF

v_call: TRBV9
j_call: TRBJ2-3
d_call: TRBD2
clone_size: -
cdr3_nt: TGTGCCAGCACGCGGGGGGTTTCGGCAGATACGCAGTATTTT
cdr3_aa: CASTRGVSADTQYF